A single sample is the source of the 4 T cell receptor beta chains below, sequenced in a study of blood T cell repertoires in COVID-19. Method: immunoSEQ multiplex PCR; TCRdb's copy keeps in-frame clones and lacks some. The sample holds 35,000 to 55,000 clones, 70% to 90% seen once. The sequenced material came from peripheral blood. These receptors were collected from a human donor in a cohort sampled during active COVID-19.

This chain connects TRBV7-9 to TRBJ2-3; possibly TRBD2 for D (5 bases). The CDR3 is made up of 15 amino acids. V was clipped by 0 bases and J by 3 bases, with 10 bases between them. CDR1 is SEHNR and CDR2 is FQNEAQ in the germline V gene (reference sequence). CDR3 region: CASSLAGSRTDTQYF. The CDR3 bases are TGTGCCAGCAGCTTAGCGGGGAGTCGGACAGATACGCAGTATTTT.

This sequence joins TRBV27 and TRBJ2-7; weak D call: TRBD2 (5 bases). From germline, CDR1 is MNHEY and CDR2 SMNVEV (reference sequence). The V end was cut by 5 bases, the J end by 4 bases, with 21 bases between. CDR3 length: 16 residues. In nucleotides, the CDR3 is TGTGCCAGCAGTACTATGTTACACCGCACGGGGTACGAGCAGTACTTC. Translating gives CASSTMLHRTGYEQYF.

The rearrangement uses TRBV19 and TRBJ2-7; weak D call: TRBD2 (6 bases). Looked up from germline, CDR1 is LNHDA and CDR2 is SQIVND (reference sequence). This CDR3 is 14 amino acids long. The V end lost 7 bases, the J end lost 2 bases, and 15 bases lay between the germline ends. CDR3 sequence reads: CASKEGSRAYEQYF. The CDR3 nucleotides are TGTGCCAGTAAGGAGGGAAGTCGTGCCTACGAGCAGTACTTC.

CDR3 sequence reads: CASSTLAGSTDTQYF. In nucleotides, the CDR3 is TGTGCCAGCAGCACCCTAGCGGGGAGCACAGATACGCAGTATTTT. The rearrangement uses TRBV9 and TRBJ2-3, with 9 positions matching TRBD2. Looked up from germline, CDR1 is SGDLS and CDR2 is YYNGEE. This CDR3 has 15 residues. The junction had 3 bases not matched to a gene; V was cut back by 4 bases and J by 0 bases.